This record covers a single T cell receptor (beta chain). The target of this receptor is not known. No much larger clonotype is one base removed from it; base qualities were not supplied. This sample is drawn from a study of identifying expanded T cells in peripheral blood (dated by TCRdb to between 2019 and 2020). General notes on the study: Technical replicates were generated by sequencing separate aliquots of the same genomic DNA pool, and four replicates were compared pairwise.

The immunoSEQ Assay, which uses bias-controlled multiplex PCR amplification of genomic DNA, was used to profile TCRbeta CDR3 regions. In the original analysis: To quantify the absolute abundance of each unique TCRbeta CDR3 region, the sequences were collapsed and filtered. Two models were used to test differential abundance: a binomial model (Fisher-equivalent) and a beta-binomial model that adds time-dependent variance fitted from healthy donors. Clones with fewer than 5 combined templates were excluded, and clones with Benjamini-Hochberg FDR below 0.01 were called differentially abundant. The form v = (b*log(k)+a)^2 was used to model beta-binomial variance as a function of total template count across the two samples. In its TCRdb copy, this immuneACCESS table keeps in-frame sequences only and misses some clones. Where compared with another copy, unresolved V genes explain less than half of these, and the others have no known cause. The V and J calls and clone size come from that table; D and trimming were worked out from the DNA. Counted in this sample were under 110,000 clones; around 88% of them appeared once. The top ten clones comprise about a sixth of the sample.

No immune events such as infections were documented for the healthy donors during the collection period. Healthy-donor blood repertoires served as a training cohort to calibrate time-dependent variance in a beta-binomial model of T-cell clone differential abundance. The training cohort included around 10 healthy donors, of whom 3 were female and 7 were male. The donors were between roughly 29 and 65 years old, with an average age of approximately 45 years. Obtained from a commercial supplier, whole blood was collected from each healthy donor at three time points set around 13 days apart. For immunosequencing, genomic DNA was extracted from whole blood that had not been sorted. The germline V gene encodes CDR1 SGHNT and CDR2 YYREEE (reference sequence). The CDR3, cysteine through phenylalanine, is 13 amino acids long. This entry keeps only the CDR3 DNA: 39 bases, framed from base 1. V is shortened by 2 bases, J by 3 bases, and the region joining them spans 6 bases.

Beyond this particular receptor, the publication reports: The authors expected that biological variance in healthy repertoires might rise further over much longer intervals, such as months to years. Roughly 1.2 differentially abundant clones were flagged by the binomial model between technical replicates, whereas about 15 and 19 were flagged over around two weeks and four weeks, respectively. Across all healthy-donor time intervals, the beta-binomial model significantly cut both the number of clones called differentially abundant and the false-positive rate. In all healthy donors, the variance in clone template counts between samples taken around two weeks apart rose significantly as total template count increased.

The sequence joins TRBV5-4 to TRBJ2-1; the D gene cannot be resolved reliably. The TCR originated in a person aged 18 to 75 in good health. Sequencing used blood. Read as DNA, the sequence is TGTGCCAGCAGCTTACCAGGCTACAATGAGCAGTTCTTC. Its protein product is CASSLPGYNEQFF.